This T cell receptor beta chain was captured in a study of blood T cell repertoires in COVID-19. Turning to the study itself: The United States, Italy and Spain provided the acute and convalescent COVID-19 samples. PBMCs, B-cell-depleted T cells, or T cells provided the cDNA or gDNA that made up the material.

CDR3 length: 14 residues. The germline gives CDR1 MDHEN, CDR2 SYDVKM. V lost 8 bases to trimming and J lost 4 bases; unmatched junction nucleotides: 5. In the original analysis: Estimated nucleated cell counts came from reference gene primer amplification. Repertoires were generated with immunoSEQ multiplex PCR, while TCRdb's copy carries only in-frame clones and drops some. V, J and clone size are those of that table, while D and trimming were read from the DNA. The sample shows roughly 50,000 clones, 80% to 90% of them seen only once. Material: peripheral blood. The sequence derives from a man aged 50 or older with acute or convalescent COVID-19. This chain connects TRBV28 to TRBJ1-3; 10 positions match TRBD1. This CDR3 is CASLDRGRGNTIYF. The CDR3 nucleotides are TGTGCCAGCCTAGACAGGGGGCGAGGAAACACCATATATTTT.